Listed below are T cell receptor beta chains from one sample, sequenced in a study of CD8 T cells in ankylosing spondylitis. TCRdb reprocessed the 5' RACE reads with MiXCR, giving one entry per CDR3 protein. Of over 600,000 distinct CDR3 sequences detected, around 20% appear once; the ten largest clones hold approximately 18%. What was sequenced was blood, either unsorted or a sorted T cell fraction (not recorded which). The origin of the receptors is a male donor with ankylosing spondylitis. CDR3s include the opening cysteine and the closing phenylalanine or tryptophan. The D gene is left open where the match is weak. Clone size appears in some rows only: once, few, many, or a class for an expanded clone.

DNA: TGTGCCAGCAGCCAAGGAGGCCTCACGCCCCAGCATTTT
CDR3: CASSQGGLTPQHF
V: TRBV14
D: .
J: TRBJ1-5
size: once

DNA: TGTGCCAGCAGCTTAGGTGACAAGCCTGAAGCTTTCTTT
CDR3: CASSLGDKPEAFF
V: TRBV7-9
D: .
J: TRBJ1-1
size: .

DNA: TGTGCCAGCAGCTTAAAGCGGGGATACGAGCAGTACTTC
CDR3: CASSLKRGYEQYF
V: TRBV7-2
D: TRBD2
J: TRBJ2-7
size: few

DNA: TGTGCCAGCAGTACGGACAGAATAGGCCTCGAGCAGTACTTC
CDR3: CASSTDRIGLEQYF
V: TRBV6-1
D: .
J: TRBJ2-7
size: .

DNA: TGTGCCAGCAGTCCAGGACTGGCTCTCGAGCAGTACTTC
CDR3: CASSPGLALEQYF
V: TRBV7-7
D: .
J: TRBJ2-7
size: .

DNA: TGTGCCAGCAGGGCCCGCAGTAATTCACCCCTCCACTTT
CDR3: CASRARSNSPLHF
V: TRBV12-3/TRBV12-4
D: .
J: TRBJ1-6
size: few

DNA: TGTGCCAGCAGCTTAAACCCCGCAACGGCGGGAGGGCCCTACGAGCAGTACTTC
CDR3: CASSLNPATAGGPYEQYF
V: TRBV7-3
D: TRBD2
J: TRBJ2-7
size: once

DNA: TGCGCCAGCAGCGCCCGGGACAGGGCTTTGAACACTGAAGCTTTCTTT
CDR3: CASSARDRALNTEAFF
V: TRBV5-1
D: TRBD1
J: TRBJ1-1
size: few

DNA: TGTGCCAGCTCACCATTGTCCGTCGGCAATTCACCCCTCCACTTT
CDR3: CASSPLSVGNSPLHF
V: TRBV18
D: .
J: TRBJ1-6
size: few

DNA: TGTGCCAGCAGTTTCCGGGACGATCCCTACAATGAGCAGTTCTTC
CDR3: CASSFRDDPYNEQFF
V: TRBV12-3/TRBV12-4
D: .
J: TRBJ2-1
size: many

DNA: TGCAGTGCTAGAGATCCGGGACAGTACAATGAAAAACTGTTTTTT
CDR3: CSARDPGQYNEKLFF
V: TRBV20-1
D: TRBD1
J: TRBJ1-4
size: .

DNA: TGTGCCAGCAGCCTCAGTCCCGAAGGGCAGTACTTC
CDR3: CASSLSPEGQYF
V: TRBV7-3
D: .
J: TRBJ2-7
size: few

DNA: TGTGCCAGCAACAAGGCTCCCTCGGGAGACTATGGCTACACCTTC
CDR3: CASNKAPSGDYGYTF
V: TRBV6-2/TRBV6-3
D: .
J: TRBJ1-2
size: .

DNA: TGTGCCAGCAGCTTAGTTGGGACAGGGCCCGGGGAGCTGTTTTTT
CDR3: CASSLVGTGPGELFF
V: TRBV7-7
D: TRBD1
J: TRBJ2-2
size: .

DNA: TGTGCCAGCAGCACGCTTAAGGACGATGAGCAGTTCTTC
CDR3: CASSTLKDDEQFF
V: TRBV11-2
D: .
J: TRBJ2-1
size: many

DNA: TGTGCCAGCAGCTTAACAAGTAGTCTGCCCCAGCATTTT
CDR3: CASSLTSSLPQHF
V: TRBV7-9
D: .
J: TRBJ1-5
size: few

DNA: TGTGCCAGCAGCCAAGTTTCTGTGAAAGCTAACTATGGCTACACCTTC
CDR3: CASSQVSVKANYGYTF
V: TRBV14
D: .
J: TRBJ1-2
size: .

DNA: TGTGCCAGCTCACCACCGGTAGCCCCCAGAGCCGGGGAGCTGTTTTTT
CDR3: CASSPPVAPRAGELFF
V: TRBV18
D: .
J: TRBJ2-2
size: few

DNA: TGCGCCAGCAGAGCCGACACAGGGGCTAGTCAGCCCCAGCATTTT
CDR3: CASRADTGASQPQHF
V: TRBV5-1
D: TRBD1
J: TRBJ1-5
size: few

DNA: TGCGCCAGCAGCTTGGCACAGGATCTTCCCTACGAGCAGTACTTC
CDR3: CASSLAQDLPYEQYF
V: TRBV5-1
D: .
J: TRBJ2-7
size: .

DNA: TGTGCCAGCAGCGCCGTCGGAGGACGGGGCGAGCAGTTCTTC
CDR3: CASSAVGGRGEQFF
V: TRBV9
D: .
J: TRBJ2-1
size: few

DNA: TGTGCCAGCTCGCCGAGCCTTCAGACCAATGAGCAGTTCTTC
CDR3: CASSPSLQTNEQFF
V: TRBV18
D: .
J: TRBJ2-1
size: few

DNA: TGTGCCAGCAGTTACGGACAGGGCGGGGAGGAAAAACTGTTTTTT
CDR3: CASSYGQGGEEKLFF
V: TRBV6-5
D: TRBD1
J: TRBJ1-4
size: few

DNA: TGTGCCAGCAGTATCGGGACAGGGAGAACCGGGGAGCTGTTTTTT
CDR3: CASSIGTGRTGELFF
V: TRBV12-3/TRBV12-4
D: TRBD1
J: TRBJ2-2
size: few

DNA: TGCAGTGCTAGTAGTTCTGGCTGGGTTGGGGGTGCCACTGAAGCTTTCTTT
CDR3: CSASSSGWVGGATEAFF
V: TRBV20-1
D: .
J: TRBJ1-1
size: many

DNA: TGTGCCAGCAGCCACACTACTAGCGGGGGACCTTACGAGCAGTACTTC
CDR3: CASSHTTSGGPYEQYF
V: TRBV3-1
D: TRBD2
J: TRBJ2-7
size: .

DNA: TGTGCCAGCAGATCGACAGGGAATAATTCACCCCTCCACTTT
CDR3: CASRSTGNNSPLHF
V: TRBV25-1
D: TRBD1
J: TRBJ1-6
size: .

DNA: TGTGCCAGCAGCCAAGATTCCCCGAGTAATTCACCCCTCCACTTT
CDR3: CASSQDSPSNSPLHF
V: TRBV3-1
D: .
J: TRBJ1-6
size: few

DNA: TGTGCCAGCAGCTTCACCTTAGCCAAAAACATTCAGTACTTC
CDR3: CASSFTLAKNIQYF
V: TRBV7-2
D: .
J: TRBJ2-4
size: .

DNA: TGTGCCAGCAGCGCCCTCGTTGAGCCAGGGGTGGGCTACACCTTC
CDR3: CASSALVEPGVGYTF
V: TRBV9
D: .
J: TRBJ1-2
size: many

DNA: TGTGCCAGCACCTCAATCCCTTACGGCCGGTCTACTGAAGCTTTCTTT
CDR3: CASTSIPYGRSTEAFF
V: TRBV28
D: .
J: TRBJ1-1
size: .

DNA: TGCGCCAGCAGCCAAGATACAGGGGGCGTATCTGAAGCTTTCTTT
CDR3: CASSQDTGGVSEAFF
V: TRBV4-3
D: TRBD1
J: TRBJ1-1
size: .

DNA: TGCGCCAGCAGCCAAGATGTAGGCCGTCAAGAGACCCAGTACTTC
CDR3: CASSQDVGRQETQYF
V: TRBV4-1
D: .
J: TRBJ2-5
size: many

DNA: TGTGCCAGCAGCGTAGAAGCTAGCGAGAGGGAGACCCAGTACTTC
CDR3: CASSVEASERETQYF
V: TRBV9
D: .
J: TRBJ2-5
size: .

DNA: TGTGCCAGCAGTGAGGGACGGTCCTCTGGAAACACCATATATTTT
CDR3: CASSEGRSSGNTIYF
V: TRBV25-1
D: .
J: TRBJ1-3
size: many

DNA: TGCAGCGTTAACTTCGGGACCCACTCCTACGAGCAGTACTTC
CDR3: CSVNFGTHSYEQYF
V: TRBV29-1
D: .
J: TRBJ2-7
size: .